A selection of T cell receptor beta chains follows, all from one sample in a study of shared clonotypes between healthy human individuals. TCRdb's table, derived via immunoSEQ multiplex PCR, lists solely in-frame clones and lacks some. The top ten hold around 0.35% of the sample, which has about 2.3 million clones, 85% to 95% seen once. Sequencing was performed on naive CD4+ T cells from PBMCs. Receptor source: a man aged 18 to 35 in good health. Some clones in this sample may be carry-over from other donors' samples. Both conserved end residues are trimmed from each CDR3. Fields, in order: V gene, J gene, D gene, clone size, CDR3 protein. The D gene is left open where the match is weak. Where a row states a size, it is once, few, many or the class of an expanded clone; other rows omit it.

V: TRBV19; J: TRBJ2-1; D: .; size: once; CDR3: ASSIKLQGGSYNEQF
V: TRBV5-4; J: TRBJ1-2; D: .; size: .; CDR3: ASSFRGGNDYGYT
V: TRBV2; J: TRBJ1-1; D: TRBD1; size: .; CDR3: ASQGARGTEAF
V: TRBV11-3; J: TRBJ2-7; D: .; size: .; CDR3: ASSLGRAGEQY
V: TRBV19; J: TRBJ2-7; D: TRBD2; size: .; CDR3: ASSTLRTSGSGYEQY
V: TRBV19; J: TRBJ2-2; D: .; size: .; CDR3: ASSIVRVGTGELF
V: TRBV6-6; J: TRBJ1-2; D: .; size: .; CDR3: ASSYEGLDGYT
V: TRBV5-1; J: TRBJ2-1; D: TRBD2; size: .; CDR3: ASRLPTSGKQF
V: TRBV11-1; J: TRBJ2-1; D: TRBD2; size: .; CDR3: ASSLRLAGGYNEQF
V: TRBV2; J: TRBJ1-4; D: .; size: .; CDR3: ASYKETNEKLF